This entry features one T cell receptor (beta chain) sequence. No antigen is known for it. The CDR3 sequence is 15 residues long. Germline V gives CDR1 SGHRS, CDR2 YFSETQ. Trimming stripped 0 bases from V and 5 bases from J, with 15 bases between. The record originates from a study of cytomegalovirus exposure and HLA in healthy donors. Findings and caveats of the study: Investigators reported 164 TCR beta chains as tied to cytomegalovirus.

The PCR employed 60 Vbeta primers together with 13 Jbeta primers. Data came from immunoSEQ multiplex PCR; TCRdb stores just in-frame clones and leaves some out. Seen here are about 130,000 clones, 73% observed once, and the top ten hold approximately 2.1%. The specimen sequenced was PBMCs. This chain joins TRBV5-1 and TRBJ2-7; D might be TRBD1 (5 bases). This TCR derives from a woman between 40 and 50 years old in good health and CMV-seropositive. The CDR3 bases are TGCGCCAGCAGCTTGGGGGGCCGTGTGGGGAACGAGCAGTACTTC. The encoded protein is CASSLGGRVGNEQYF.